This T cell receptor beta chain comes out of a study of blood T cell repertoires in COVID-19. Study at large: The United States, Italy and Spain provided the acute and convalescent COVID-19 samples. The cDNA or gDNA used as material had been derived from T cells, B-cell-depleted T cells, or PBMCs.

V was trimmed by 5 bases and J by 2 bases, leaving 13 bases between them. The CDR3 totals 14 residues. Germline V lookup: CDR1 SGHRS, CDR2 YFSETQ. In the original workflow: How many nucleated cells were present was estimated from reference gene primer amplification. Profiling relied on immunoSEQ multiplex PCR, and the TCRdb table lists in-frame clones only, not all of them. The DNA was the basis for D and trimming; V, J and clone size are from that table. This repertoire shows 200,000 or so clones, about 83% found once; its top ten account for about 5.1%. The sample comprised peripheral blood. The J gene is TRBJ1-1, the V gene TRBV5-1; maybe TRBD1 (6 bases). The source is a woman aged 70-85 years with active or convalescent COVID-19. The CDR3 DNA sequence: TGCGCCAGCAGACCGGACAGAGTTAACACTGAAGCTTTCTTT. This gives the protein CASRPDRVNTEAFF.